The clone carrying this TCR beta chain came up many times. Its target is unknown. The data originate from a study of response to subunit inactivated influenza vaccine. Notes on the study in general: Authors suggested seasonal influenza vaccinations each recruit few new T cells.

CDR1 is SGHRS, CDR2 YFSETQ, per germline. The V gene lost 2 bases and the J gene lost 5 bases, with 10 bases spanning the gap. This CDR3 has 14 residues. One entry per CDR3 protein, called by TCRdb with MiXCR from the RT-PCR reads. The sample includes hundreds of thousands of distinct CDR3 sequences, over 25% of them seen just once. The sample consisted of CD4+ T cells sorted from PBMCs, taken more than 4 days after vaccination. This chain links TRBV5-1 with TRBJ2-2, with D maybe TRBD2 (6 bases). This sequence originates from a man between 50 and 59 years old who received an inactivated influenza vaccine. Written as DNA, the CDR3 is TGCGCCAGCAGCTTCGGTAGCGGAACCGGGGAGCTGTTTTTT. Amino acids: CASSFGSGTGELFF.